The present T cell receptor beta chain was sequenced within a study of CD4+ T cells in melanoma (dated by TCRdb to between 2020 and 2023). Notes on the research overall: The study examined neoantigen-specific CD4+ T cells in human melanoma.

The method behind the library was the immunoSEQ multiplex PCR assay. TCRdb took this table from immuneACCESS and kept in-frame rearrangements with V and J called. Such tables lack part of the clones; where checked against another copy, unresolved V genes explain under half of the gap, and the rest is unexplained. In all, the sample holds roughly 54,000 clones, and approximately 92% of those were seen once. About 12% of the sample comes from the top ten. A note on this clone: This clone's antigen is unknown. Per-base qualities were not stored, and no clone one base away is much larger.

Here is what the overall study found, with its caveats: The report described a correlation between neoantigen-specific CD4+ T cells and the function of CD8+ T cells, macrophages and B cells. Diverse differentiation states were reported to be shown by neoantigen-specific CD4+ T cells in melanoma.

The donors were people with melanoma. Based on the germline V gene, the CDR1 and CDR2 sequences are SGHVS and FNYEAQ. Clipping removes 0 bases from V and 7 bases from J, with 10 as the unmatched junction base count. The CDR3 numbers 16 residues from cysteine through phenylalanine. Only CDR3 DNA is held: 48 bases, read in frame from base 1. Sequenced input: peripheral blood. The clonotype comes from a human donor with melanoma. The rearrangement joined TRBV7-6 to TRBJ2-7; the junction holds 9 bases that match TRBD2. This receptor has the CDR3 CASSLAGLAGVGEQYF. The nucleotide sequence is TGTGCCAGCAGCTTAGCCGGCTTAGCGGGGGTGGGGGAGCAGTACTTC.